The clone carrying this TCR beta chain was detected only a few times. Its specificity is not known. This entry belongs to a study of Ad26.COV2.S vaccination and SARS-CoV-2 variants. V lost 6 bases to trimming and J lost 5 bases; unmatched junction nucleotides: 10. CDR3 length: 15 amino acids. CDR1 is SGHDT and CDR2 is YYEEEE in the germline V gene. Findings of the study overall: It was found that vaccine and placebo recipients had similar non-spike TCR breadth.

Stated treatment: roughly 18 received Ad26.COV2.S at low or high dose, single or two shots; a few received placebo; per-sample allocation not given. Following the first vaccine or placebo injection, samples were taken on day 63. The donor was a Boston adult aged 18-55 years. Clones were read by immunoSEQ multiplex PCR, and TCRdb kept only the in-frame ones, dropping some. The sample consists of about 250,000 clones, around nine tenths of them appearing once. The sequences come from peripheral blood, collected in a trial of Ad26.COV2.S vaccine versus placebo. The V and J genes are TRBV5-6 and TRBJ1-1; 10 nucleotides match TRBD1. The source of this sequence is a person aged 18-60 years who received the Ad26.COV2.S COVID-19 vaccine or a placebo. The CDR3 here is CASNPDRGRGTEAFF. In DNA form, the CDR3 reads TGTGCCAGCAACCCCGACAGGGGGCGCGGGACTGAAGCTTTCTTT.